These 4 T cell receptor beta chains were all obtained from the same sample, sequenced in a study of T cells in Graves' hyperthyroidism and ophthalmopathy (dated by TCRdb to between 2019 and 2020). Library preparation used multiplex PCR. Reads for this sample came from an Illumina HiSeq 2000. The TCR beta CDR3 regions were amplified from the RNA transcripts. The TCR CDR3 was subjected to a first round of RT-PCR using the HTBI primer set and the Qiagen OneStep RT-PCR kit. The public reads were reanalyzed by TCRdb: fastp trimming at Q25, MiXCR alignment, in-frame beta chains only. Merged by CDR3 protein, the rows form single entries marked with the most common genes and DNA. The sample table lists 250,000 to 300,000 distinct CDR3 sequences, about 15% of them with a count of one. The leading ten clones occupy around 57% of the sample. The sample consisted of blood. The origin of the receptors is a woman aged 60-75 years with Graves' ophthalmopathy.

This chain joins TRBV3-1 and TRBJ2-5; the match to TRBD1 covers 7 bases. The ends lost 2 bases at V and 7 bases at J; junction bases unmatched: 7. Germline CDR1 and CDR2: LGHDT and YNNKEL (reference sequence). The CDR3 consists of 14 residues. The CDR3 region has the DNA TGTGCCAGCAGCCAACCTGGCGCAGGGGGGACCCAGTACTTC. As protein: CASSQPGAGGTQYF.

This clonotype was observed a handful of times. The J gene is TRBJ2-7, the V gene TRBV10-1; 13 nucleotides align to TRBD2. The CDR3 runs 16 residues. CDR1 is WNHNN, CDR2 SYGVQD, per germline (reference sequence). Trimming removed 0 bases from V and 3 bases from J; junction bases left unmatched: 2. CDR3 residues: CASSESGTSGVYEQYF. The CDR3 DNA reads TGCGCCAGCAGTGAGTCCGGGACTAGCGGGGTCTACGAGCAGTACTTC.

In its sample, this clonotype was seen many times. V is TRBV6-2 or TRBV6-3 and J is TRBJ1-1; 8 bases are shared with TRBD1. The CDR3 has 13 residues. After removal of 7 bases from V and 10 bases from J, the junction contained 11 bases not matched to a gene. In germline, CDR1 is MNHEY, CDR2 SVGEGT. This CDR3 is CASIQGQGGGAFF. CDR3 bases: TGTGCCAGCATCCAAGGACAGGGCGGTGGAGCTTTCTTT.

There are a few counts of this clonotype. The chain has TRBV5-1 and TRBJ2-7, with a tentative D call TRBD2 (7 bases). Germline lookup yields CDR1 SGHRS and CDR2 YFSETQ. The CDR3 totals 14 residues. Trimming shortened V by 7 bases and J by 2 bases, and 16 bases separated the two germline ends. DNA of the CDR3: TGCGCCAGCCGCCCGGGGGGCAGACCCTACGAGCAGTACTTC. Its translation is CASRPGGRPYEQYF.